Listed below are T cell receptor beta chains from one sample, sequenced in a study of blood T cell repertoires in COVID-19. Profiling relied on immunoSEQ multiplex PCR, and the TCRdb table lists in-frame clones only, not all of them. In the table there are more than 80,000 clones, 71% of which are singletons. Sequencing was done on a sample of peripheral blood. These receptors all stem from a human donor with acute or convalescent COVID-19. The donor label of this sample is uncertain. The CDR3 runs from the conserved cysteine through the conserved F or W. The D gene is left open where the match is weak. Some rows have no size entry. The others give once, few or many, or a class for an expanded clone.

.	TRBJ2-1	TRBD1	TRBV5-1	CASRQGETYNEQFF	TGCGCCAGCAGGCAGGGGGAAACCTACAATGAGCAGTTCTTC
once	TRBJ1-1	.	TRBV7-8	CASSLGPPSSEAFF	TGTGCCAGCAGCTTAGGGCCCCCGTCCAGTGAAGCTTTCTTT
.	TRBJ1-1	.	TRBV25-1	CASRGGVNTEAFF	TGTGCCAGCAGAGGAGGAGTGAACACTGAAGCTTTCTTT
.	TRBJ2-1	TRBD2	TRBV11-2	CASSFVVRGVNEQFF	TGTGCCAGCAGCTTCGTGGTGCGGGGGGTCAATGAGCAGTTCTTC
.	TRBJ2-4	TRBD1	TRBV24-1	CATATGSLDIQYF	TGTGCCACCGCGACAGGGTCCTTGGACATTCAGTACTTC
.	TRBJ1-5	TRBD1	TRBV5-4	CASSYYRGLREDQPQHF	TGTGCCAGCAGCTATTACAGGGGGCTAAGAGAAGATCAGCCCCAGCATTTT
many	TRBJ1-1	TRBD1	TRBV6-5	CASSLGQVASEAFF	TGTGCCAGCAGTTTAGGACAGGTGGCATCTGAAGCTTTCTTT
.	TRBJ2-5	TRBD1	TRBV11-2	CASSYIGVGQGLKTQYF	TGTGCCAGCAGCTATATAGGGGTGGGACAGGGATTAAAGACCCAGTACTTC
.	TRBJ1-6	.	TRBV27	CASAGTYNSPLHF	TGTGCCAGCGCCGGGACCTATAATTCACCCCTCCACTTT
.	TRBJ2-3	TRBD2	TRBV9	CASSAYLAGHTDTQYF	TGTGCCAGCAGCGCCTACCTAGCGGGGCACACAGATACGCAGTATTTT
.	TRBJ2-5	.	TRBV2	CASSGGGVGAQYF	TGTGCCAGCAGTGGTGGCGGGGTCGGGGCCCAGTACTTC
.	TRBJ1-1	.	TRBV7-2	CASSFKPRDTEAFF	TGTGCCAGCAGCTTTAAACCCCGGGACACTGAAGCTTTCTTT
.	TRBJ1-2	TRBD1	TRBV7-9	CASSQDRGPTNYGYTF	TGTGCCAGCAGCCAGGACAGGGGGCCCACTAACTATGGCTACACCTTC
.	TRBJ2-2	TRBD2	TRBV7-9	CASSRGLVNTGELFF	TGTGCCAGCAGCCGGGGACTAGTCAACACCGGGGAGCTGTTTTTT
.	TRBJ2-2	TRBD2	TRBV2	CASSATSGGNTGELFF	TGTGCCAGCAGTGCAACTAGCGGGGGGAACACCGGGGAGCTGTTTTTT
.	TRBJ2-3	.	TRBV10-2	CASKRDTDTQYF	TGCGCCAGCAAGAGAGACACAGATACGCAGTATTTT
.	TRBJ2-2	TRBD1	TRBV7-6	CASSLVDWSGTGETGELFF	TGTGCCAGCAGCTTAGTTGATTGGTCCGGGACAGGGGAAACCGGGGAGCTGTTTTTT
few	TRBJ2-2	TRBD2	TRBV5-1	CASSLGVGRGSTGELFF	TGCGCCAGCAGCTTGGGAGTAGGGAGGGGAAGCACCGGGGAGCTGTTTTTT
.	TRBJ2-7	TRBD1	TRBV7-3	CASSPTRGGTGEQYF	TGTGCCAGCAGCCCCACTAGAGGGGGCACGGGCGAGCAGTACTTC
.	TRBJ1-2	TRBD1	TRBV18	CASSPTRDRGRGGYTF	TGTGCCAGCTCACCAACGAGAGACAGGGGGCGTGGTGGCTACACCTTC
.	TRBJ1-1	.	TRBV2	CASSETGFTEAFF	TGTGCCAGCAGCGAAACAGGGTTCACTGAAGCTTTCTTT
many	TRBJ1-5	TRBD1	TRBV6-5	CASSPGGSQPQHF	TGTGCCAGCAGCCCAGGGGGATCGCAGCCCCAGCATTTT
few	TRBJ2-7	TRBD1	TRBV28	CASRTGSYEQYF	TGTGCCAGCAGGACAGGGTCCTACGAGCAGTACTTC
.	TRBJ2-5	TRBD2	TRBV28	CASTGLAAETQYF	TGTGCCAGCACCGGACTAGCGGCGGAGACCCAGTACTTC
.	TRBJ2-5	.	TRBV30	CAWSPLLGGTQYF	TGTGCCTGGAGTCCCCTACTCGGGGGGACCCAGTACTTC
.	TRBJ2-1	TRBD2	TRBV7-2	CASSLAGGLFNEQFF	TGTGCCAGCAGCCTAGCGGGGGGGCTCTTCAATGAGCAGTTCTTC
.	TRBJ1-2	TRBD1	TRBV7-2	CASSPTGTGYYGYTF	TGTGCCAGCAGCCCCACCGGGACAGGCTACTATGGCTACACCTTC
.	TRBJ1-6	TRBD1	TRBV6-5	CASSRQGRSSPLHF	TGTGCCAGCAGTCGACAGGGTCGGAGTTCACCCCTCCACTTT
.	TRBJ1-3	TRBD1	TRBV9	CASSVEDRVYGNTIYF	TGTGCCAGCAGCGTAGAGGACAGGGTATATGGAAACACCATATATTTT
.	TRBJ1-3	.	TRBV5-4	CASSLPGDSGNTIYF	TGTGCCAGCAGCTTGCCAGGGGACTCTGGAAACACCATATATTTT
.	TRBJ2-4	TRBD2	TRBV5-1	CASSYTSGGALAKNIQYF	TGCGCCAGCAGCTACACTAGCGGGGGGGCCCTGGCCAAAAACATTCAGTACTTC
many	TRBJ1-2	.	TRBV7-2	CASSLAQDEYGYTF	TGTGCCAGCAGCTTAGCACAGGACGAGTATGGCTACACCTTC
.	TRBJ1-1	.	TRBV9	CASSPRDSNTEAFF	TGTGCCAGCAGCCCACGGGACTCTAACACTGAGGCTTTCTTT
many	TRBJ2-1	TRBD2	TRBV7-8	CASSQRGGRGNEQFF	TGTGCCAGCAGCCAGCGGGGGGGCCGGGGAAATGAGCAGTTCTTC
.	TRBJ1-1	.	TRBV5-1	CASSLQGWNTEAFF	TGCGCCAGCAGCTTGCAGGGGTGGAACACTGAAGCTTTCTTT
.	TRBJ2-1	TRBD1	TRBV25-1	CASSDPGQGIRDEQFF	TGTGCCAGCAGTGATCCAGGACAGGGGATTAGGGATGAGCAGTTCTTC
.	TRBJ2-5	TRBD2	TRBV9	CASSLGGAGTQYF	TGTGCCAGCAGCCTCGGGGGGGCCGGGACCCAGTACTTC
.	TRBJ1-6	.	TRBV5-5	CASSARLRRGGYNSPLHF	TGTGCCAGCAGCGCCCGTCTTAGGCGGGGCGGCTATAATTCACCCCTCCACTTT
.	TRBJ2-1	TRBD2	TRBV6-5	CASTMGLAGDNEQFF	TGTGCCAGCACTATGGGACTAGCGGGGGACAATGAGCAGTTCTTC
.	TRBJ2-6	.	TRBV19	CASSIRGNTAGANVLTF	TGTGCCAGTAGTATAAGGGGAAATACGGCTGGGGCCAACGTCCTGACTTTC
few	TRBJ2-2	.	TRBV29-1	CSIRYANTGELFF	TGCAGCATCAGATACGCGAACACCGGGGAGCTGTTTTTT
few	TRBJ1-5	TRBD1	TRBV6-5	CASNFQGVRQPQHF	TGTGCCAGCAACTTTCAGGGGGTGCGGCAGCCCCAGCATTTT
.	TRBJ1-4	TRBD1	TRBV6-6	CASSYVGQGDEKLFF	TGTGCCAGCAGTTACGTGGGACAGGGTGATGAAAAACTGTTTTTT
once	TRBJ2-3	.	TRBV4-1	CASSQGQARDTQYF	TGCGCCAGCAGCCAAGGACAGGCCAGAGATACGCAGTATTTT
few	TRBJ2-6	.	TRBV27	CASSFNGANVLTF	TGTGCCAGCAGTTTTAATGGGGCCAACGTCCTGACTTTC
.	TRBJ1-1	.	TRBV5-1	CASSLGPDNTEAFF	TGCGCCAGCAGCTTGGGGCCCGATAACACTGAAGCTTTCTTT
.	TRBJ2-3	TRBD2	TRBV27	CASRRAGGTDTQYF	TGTGCCAGCAGACGAGCGGGAGGGACAGATACGCAGTATTTT
.	TRBJ2-5	TRBD1	TRBV2	CASSEDRGRGETQYF	TGTGCCAGCAGTGAGGACAGGGGGCGAGGGGAGACCCAGTACTTC
.	TRBJ1-1	TRBD1	TRBV5-6	CASRAGQGVEAFF	TGTGCCAGCAGGGCGGGACAGGGAGTTGAAGCTTTCTTT
once	TRBJ2-7	.	TRBV5-1	CASSLVPGSLEQYF	TGCGCCAGCAGCTTGGTCCCAGGGTCCTTGGAGCAGTACTTC
.	TRBJ2-5	TRBD1	TRBV7-9	CASSLGGAGGVETQYF	TGTGCCAGCAGCTTAGGGGGCGCAGGGGGCGTTGAGACCCAGTACTTC
many	TRBJ1-2	.	TRBV7-9	CASSPTANYGYTF	TGTGCCAGCAGCCCGACAGCGAACTATGGCTACACCTTC
.	TRBJ2-2	.	TRBV11-2	CASSPTRGVGDGELFF	TGTGCCAGCAGCCCCACCAGGGGGGTCGGAGACGGGGAGCTGTTTTTT
.	TRBJ2-2	.	TRBV6-4	CASSDSFGPLGTGELFF	TGTGCCAGCAGTGACTCGTTCGGGCCACTAGGGACCGGGGAGCTGTTTTTT
once	TRBJ1-2	.	TRBV19	CASSMGQGLNGYTF	TGTGCCAGTAGTATGGGGCAGGGCTTGAATGGCTACACCTTC